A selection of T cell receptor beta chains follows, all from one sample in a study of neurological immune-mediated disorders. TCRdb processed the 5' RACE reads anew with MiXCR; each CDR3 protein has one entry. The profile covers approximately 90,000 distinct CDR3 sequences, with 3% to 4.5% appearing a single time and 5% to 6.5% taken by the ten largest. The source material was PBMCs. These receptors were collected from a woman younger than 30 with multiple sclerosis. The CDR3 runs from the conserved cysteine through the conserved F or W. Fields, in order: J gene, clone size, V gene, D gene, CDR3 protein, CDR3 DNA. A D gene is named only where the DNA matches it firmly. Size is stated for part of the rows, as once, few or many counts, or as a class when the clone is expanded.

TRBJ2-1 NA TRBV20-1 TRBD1 CSARDLILLERGPDNEQFF TGCAGTGCTAGAGATTTAATCCTTTTAGAGAGGGGGCCCGACAATGAGCAGTTCTTC
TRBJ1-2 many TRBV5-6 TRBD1 CASSFSLTGRSSDGYTF TGTGCCAGCAGCTTTTCCTTGACAGGGCGTTCAAGCGATGGCTACACCTTC
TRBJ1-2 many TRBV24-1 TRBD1 CATSDPSNRGGYTF TGTGCCACCAGTGATCCATCTAACAGGGGAGGCTACACCTTC
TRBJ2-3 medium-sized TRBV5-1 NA CASRGRGKADTQYF TGCGCCAGCAGAGGTAGGGGGAAAGCAGATACGCAGTATTTT
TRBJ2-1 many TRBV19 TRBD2 CASSMTSGRFDEQFF TGTGCCAGTAGTATGACTAGCGGGAGGTTCGATGAGCAGTTCTTC
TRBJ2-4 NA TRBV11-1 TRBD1 CASSLATRTGMSKNIQYF TGTGCCAGCAGCTTAGCCACAAGGACAGGGATGTCCAAAAACATTCAGTACTTC
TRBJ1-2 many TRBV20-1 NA CSAASTQKTEINYGYTF TGCAGTGCAGCTAGTACCCAGAAAACCGAGATTAACTATGGCTACACCTTC
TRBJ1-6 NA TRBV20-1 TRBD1 CSARDRRTGFYNSHLHF TGCAGTGCTAGAGATCGCAGGACAGGCTTCTATAATTCACACCTCCACTTT
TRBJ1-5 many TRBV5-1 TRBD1 CASSPTGDHQPQHF TGCGCCAGCAGCCCGACAGGGGATCATCAGCCCCAGCATTTT
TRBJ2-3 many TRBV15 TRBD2 CATSGGGDTDTQYF TGTGCCACCAGCGGCGGGGGGGACACAGATACGCAGTATTTT
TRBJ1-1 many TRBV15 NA CATSRDGKGENTEAFF TGTGCCACCAGCAGGGACGGAAAGGGAGAGAACACTGAAGCTTTCTTT
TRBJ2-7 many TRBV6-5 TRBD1 CASSYSINRGAGEQYF TGTGCCAGCAGTTACTCAATTAACAGGGGAGCCGGCGAGCAGTACTTC
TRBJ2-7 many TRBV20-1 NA CSAIRQEPGEQYF TGCAGTGCCATACGACAGGAACCCGGCGAGCAGTACTTC
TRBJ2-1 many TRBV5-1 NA CASSPPDRSNEQFF TGCGCCAGCAGCCCCCCAGACAGATCGAATGAGCAGTTCTTC
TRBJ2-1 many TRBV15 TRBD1 CATSRAGTGVMYEQFF TGTGCCACCAGCAGAGCCGGGACAGGGGTTATGTATGAGCAGTTCTTC
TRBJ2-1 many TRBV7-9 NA CASSLSGASWNEQFF TGTGCCAGCAGCCTTTCGGGGGCGAGTTGGAATGAGCAGTTCTTC
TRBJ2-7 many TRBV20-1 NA CSAPYRAGTYEQYF TGCAGTGCCCCTTATCGGGCCGGAACCTACGAGCAGTACTTC
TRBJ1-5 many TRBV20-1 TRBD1 CSVLQGVQPQHF TGCAGTGTCCTACAGGGGGTTCAGCCCCAGCATTTT
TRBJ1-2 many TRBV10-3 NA CAISRDNPNYGYTF TGTGCCATCAGCCGGGACAACCCTAACTATGGCTACACCTTC
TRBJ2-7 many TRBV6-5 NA CASNQHEQYF TGTGCCAGCAACCAGCACGAGCAGTACTTC
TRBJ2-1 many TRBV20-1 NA CSAARGSFLGDEQFF TGCAGTGCCGCCCGAGGGTCATTTTTGGGCGATGAGCAGTTCTTC
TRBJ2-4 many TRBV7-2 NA CASSPRDSPFSTKNIQYF TGTGCCAGCAGCCCAAGGGACTCTCCGTTTTCGACCAAAAACATTCAGTACTTC
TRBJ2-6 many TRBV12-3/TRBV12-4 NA CASSSGSGANVLTF TGTGCCAGCAGTTCGGGCTCTGGGGCCAACGTCCTGACTTTC
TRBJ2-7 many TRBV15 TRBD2 CATSSAPGLAPYEQYF TGTGCCACCAGCAGTGCCCCGGGACTAGCGCCCTACGAGCAGTACTTC
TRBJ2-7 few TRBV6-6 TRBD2 CASSYSRLAGGYYEQYF TGTGCCAGCAGTTACTCGCGACTAGCGGGAGGTTACTACGAGCAGTACTTC
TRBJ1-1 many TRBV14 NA CASSPAGYMNTEAFF TGTGCCAGCAGTCCCGCAGGTTACATGAACACTGAAGCTTTCTTT
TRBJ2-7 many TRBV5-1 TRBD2 CASSLIGRAYEQYF TGCGCCAGCAGCTTGATCGGGAGGGCCTACGAGCAGTACTTC